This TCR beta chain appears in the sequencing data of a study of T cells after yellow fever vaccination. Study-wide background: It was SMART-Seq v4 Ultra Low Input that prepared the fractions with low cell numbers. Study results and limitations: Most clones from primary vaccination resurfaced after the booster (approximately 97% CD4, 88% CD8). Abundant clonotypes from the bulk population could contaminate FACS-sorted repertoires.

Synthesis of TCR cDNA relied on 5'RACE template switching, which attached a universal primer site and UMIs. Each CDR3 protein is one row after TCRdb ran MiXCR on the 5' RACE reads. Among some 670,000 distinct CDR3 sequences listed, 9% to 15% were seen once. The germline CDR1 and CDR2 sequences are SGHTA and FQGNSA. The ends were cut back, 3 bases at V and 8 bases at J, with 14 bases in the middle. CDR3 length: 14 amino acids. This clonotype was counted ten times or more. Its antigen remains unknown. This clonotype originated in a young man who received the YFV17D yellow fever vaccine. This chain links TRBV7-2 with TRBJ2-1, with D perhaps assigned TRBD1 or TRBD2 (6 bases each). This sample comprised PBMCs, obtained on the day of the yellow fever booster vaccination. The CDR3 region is CASSFRGPIDEQFF. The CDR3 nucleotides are TGTGCCAGCAGCTTCCGGGGGCCCATAGATGAGCAGTTCTTC. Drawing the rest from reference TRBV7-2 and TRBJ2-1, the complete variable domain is GAGVSQSPSNKVTEKGKDVELRCDPISGHTALYWYRQSLGQGLEFLIYFQGNSAPDKSGLPSDRFSAERTGGSVSTLTIQRTQQEDSAVYLCASSFRGPIDEQFFGPGTRLTVL.